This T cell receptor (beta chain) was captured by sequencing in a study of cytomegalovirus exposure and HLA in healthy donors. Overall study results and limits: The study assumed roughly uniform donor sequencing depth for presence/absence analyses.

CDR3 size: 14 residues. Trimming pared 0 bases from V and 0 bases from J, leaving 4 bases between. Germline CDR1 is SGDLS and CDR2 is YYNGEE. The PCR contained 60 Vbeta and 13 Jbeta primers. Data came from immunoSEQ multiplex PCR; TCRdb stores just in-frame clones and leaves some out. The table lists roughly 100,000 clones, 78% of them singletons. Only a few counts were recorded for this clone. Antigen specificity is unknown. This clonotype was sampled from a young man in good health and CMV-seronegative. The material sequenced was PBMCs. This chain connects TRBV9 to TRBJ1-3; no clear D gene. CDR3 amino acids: CASSVVGSGNTIYF. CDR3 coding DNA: TGTGCCAGCAGCGTAGTCGGCTCTGGAAACACCATATATTTT.